These 6 T cell receptor beta chains were sequenced from one sample in a study of cytomegalovirus exposure and HLA in healthy donors. This PCR relied on a set of 60 Vbeta primers and 13 Jbeta primers. Sequenced by immunoSEQ multiplex PCR; TCRdb stores in-frame clones only, minus some. The sample includes 150,000 to 180,000 clones, about 85% of them seen just once. Sequences were obtained from PBMCs. These receptors came from a man younger than 40 in good health and CMV-seropositive.

This clone appeared once. One end of the junction varies from germline; a read error may be responsible. The chain is built from TRBV9 and TRBJ1-2; D remains unclear. Germline CDR1 is SGDLS and CDR2 is YYNGEE. The CDR3 runs to 15 residues. CDR3 protein: CASSVGATVDYGYTF. CDR3 DNA: TGTGCCAGCAGCGTAGGGGCGACCGTGGACTATGGCTATACCTTC. The whole variable domain, filled in from reference TRBV9 and TRBJ1-2, reads DSGVTQTPKHLITATGQRVTLRCSPRSGDLSVYWYQQSLDQGLQFLIQYYNGEERAKGNILERFSAQQFPDLHSELNLSSLELGDSALYFCASSVGATVDYGYTFGSGTRLTVV.

The rearrangement links TRBV4-3 to TRBJ1-1, with D perhaps TRBD1 (6 bases). This CDR3 comprises 17 residues. With 0 bases removed from V and 4 bases from J, the gap between germline ends came to 18 bases. CDR1 is LGHNA, CDR2 YSLEER, per germline. The CDR3 DNA sequence: TGCGCCAGCAGCCAAGAGCAGGGGCCTGGAGCGGTCACTGAAGCTTTCTTT. Amino acid sequence: CASSQEQGPGAVTEAFF.

The chain combines TRBV6-1 with TRBJ1-1, with 8 nucleotides matching TRBD1. The CDR3 has 13 amino acids. Germline CDR1 reads MNHNS; CDR2 reads SASEGT. V shed 8 bases and J 3 bases; nucleotides not matched to a gene: 5. CDR3 residues: CASRPTGDTEAFF. The CDR3 DNA reads as TGTGCCAGCCGCCCGACAGGGGACACTGAAGCTTTCTTT.

V is TRBV30 and J is TRBJ2-7; 10 nucleotides align to TRBD1. Germline V lookup: CDR1 GTSNPN, CDR2 SVGIG (reference sequence). With 3 bases clipped from V and 7 bases from J, the junction kept 6 bases outside the gene matches. There are 13 residues in the CDR3. This CDR3 is CAWSDRGLGEQYF. In DNA, the CDR3 is TGTGCCTGGAGCGACAGGGGGCTGGGAGAGCAGTACTTC.

The chain carries TRBV7-9 and TRBJ2-2, with TRBD2 matching over 7 bases. Germline V gene data show CDR1 as SEHNR and CDR2 as FQNEAQ (reference sequence). V trimming: 7 bases; J trimming: 3 bases; junction bases outside the gene matches: 2. The CDR3 is made up of 13 amino acids. This chain's CDR3 is CASTRGDTGELFF. As DNA, the CDR3 is TGTGCCAGCACCCGGGGGGACACCGGGGAGCTGTTTTTT.

This chain links TRBV6-7 with TRBJ2-3; TRBD2 agrees at 10 bases. TRBV6-7 is sorted into the ORF group, with uncertain function. This CDR3 is 15 amino acids long. Trimming cost V 0 bases and J 5 bases; bases outside gene matches: 2. The CDR3 DNA reads as TGTGCCAGCAGTTACTCGAGACTAGCGGGAGATACGCAGTATTTT. Translating it yields CASSYSRLAGDTQYF.